These T cell receptor beta chains were read from a single sample in a study of T cell repertoires in cytomegalovirus infection. TCRdb re-called the reads with MiXCR, one entry per CDR3 protein. The sample yields 150,000 to 200,000 distinct CDR3 sequences, 17% seen once. The sample consisted of CD8+ T cells from PBMCs. Receptors originate from a human donor in good health (CMV status not recorded). Some clones in this sample may be carry-over from other donors' samples. The CDR3 runs from the conserved cysteine through the conserved F or W. The D gene is left open where the match is weak. Not every row has a clone size; where given, it reads once, few, many or a size class.

>TRBJ1-1|-|TRBV25-1|-
CASSEIEKGKERETEAFF
TGTGCCAGCAGTGAGATAGAGAAGGGGAAAGAGCGGGAGACTGAAGCTTTCTTT
>TRBJ1-3|-|TRBV7-9|-
CASSSGCSGNTIYF
TGTGCCAGCAGCTCAGGGTGCTCTGGAAACACCATATATTTT
>TRBJ2-3|-|TRBV7-3|-
CASSLNSGSTDTQYF
TGTGCCAGCAGCTTAAATTCAGGGAGCACAGATACGCAGTATTTT
>TRBJ2-5|TRBD1|TRBV6-6|few
CASKNRDRDLKTQYF
TGTGCCAGCAAAAACCGGGACAGGGACCTGAAGACCCAGTACTTC
>TRBJ2-1|-|TRBV28|-
CASSLWAGQINEQFF
TGTGCCAGCAGTTTGTGGGCAGGGCAGATCAATGAGCAGTTCTTC
>TRBJ2-4|-|TRBV27|few
CASSGQLAKNIQYF
TGTGCCAGCAGTGGGCAGTTAGCCAAAAACATTCAGTACTTC
>TRBJ1-1|-|TRBV6-1|few
CASRAGKMNTEAFF
TGTGCCAGCAGGGCCGGGAAAATGAACACTGAAGCTTTCTTT
>TRBJ2-2|TRBD2|TRBV7-9|few
CASSLTSGEPANTGELFF
TGTGCCAGCAGCTTGACTAGCGGGGAGCCCGCGAACACCGGGGAGCTGTTTTTT
>TRBJ2-7|-|TRBV27|few
CASSPWAGYEQYF
TGTGCCAGCAGCCCCTGGGCAGGCTACGAGCAGTACTTC
>TRBJ2-7|-|TRBV12-3/TRBV12-4|few
CASEREGRHHEQYF
TGTGCCAGCGAACGCGAGGGCAGGCACCACGAGCAGTACTTC
>TRBJ1-2|-|TRBV28|-
CASSRTPGGGYTF
TGTGCCAGCTCACGAACGCCGGGGGGAGGCTACACCTTC
>TRBJ1-2|-|TRBV7-2|-
CASSSADTLMGENGYTF
TGTGCCAGCAGCTCTGCCGACACACTCATGGGGGAGAATGGCTACACCTTC
>TRBJ2-1|-|TRBV7-2|few
CASSLGGGGYNEQFF
TGTGCCAGCAGCTTAGGAGGAGGCGGCTACAATGAGCAGTTCTTC
>TRBJ2-3|-|TRBV29-1|-
CSVPYIGGGQDTQYF
TGCAGCGTTCCCTATATTGGAGGGGGACAAGATACGCAGTATTTT
>TRBJ2-1|-|TRBV7-9|few
CASSSLYGGYNEQFF
TGTGCCAGCAGCTCCCTGTACGGGGGCTACAATGAGCAGTTCTTC
>TRBJ2-2|-|TRBV28|few
CASTQFGFANTGELFF
TGTGCCAGCACTCAGTTTGGATTCGCGAACACCGGGGAGCTGTTTTTT
>TRBJ2-4|-|TRBV7-2|many
CASSFLVAKNIQYF
TGTGCCAGCAGCTTTTTGGTAGCCAAAAACATTCAGTACTTC
>TRBJ1-2|-|TRBV7-9|few
CASSPPQGNYGYTF
TGTGCCAGCAGCCCCCCGCAGGGGAACTATGGCTACACCTTC
>TRBJ2-2|-|TRBV7-2|-
CVSSLGARELFF
TGTGTCAGCAGCTTAGGAGCCAGGGAGCTGTTTTTT
>TRBJ1-2|TRBD1|TRBV7-2|-
CASSSGQGARILGYTF
TGTGCCAGCAGCTCCGGACAGGGGGCTCGCATCCTAGGCTACACCTTC
>TRBJ1-5|-|TRBV7-9|few
CASSSTAGSNQPQHF
TGTGCCAGCAGCTCCACGGCTGGAAGCAATCAGCCCCAGCATTTT
>TRBJ2-7|-|TRBV12-3/TRBV12-4|-
CASSLGDREQYF
TGTGCCAGCAGTTTGGGGGACCGAGAGCAGTACTTC
>TRBJ2-7|-|TRBV7-2|few
CASSPSWTHPEQYF
TGTGCCAGCAGCCCGAGCTGGACACACCCCGAGCAGTACTTC
>TRBJ1-6|TRBD1|TRBV20-1|few
CSARPPQGVDSPLHF
TGCAGTGCTAGGCCTCCCCAGGGGGTTGATTCACCCCTCCACTTT
>TRBJ2-7|-|TRBV7-9|few
CASSLDPGTYEQYF
TGTGCCAGCAGCTTAGATCCAGGTACCTACGAGCAGTACTTC
>TRBJ2-7|TRBD1|TRBV5-6|-
CASSLAGTGGPFEQYF
TGTGCCAGCAGCTTGGCTGGGACAGGGGGGCCTTTTGAGCAGTACTTC
>TRBJ1-2|-|TRBV7-6|few
CASSLAPTGYGYTF
TGTGCCAGCAGCTTAGCGCCGACAGGCTATGGCTACACCTTC
>TRBJ2-1|TRBD2|TRBV6-2/TRBV6-3|few
CASTPLAGGDDNEQFF
TGTGCCAGCACCCCTTTAGCGGGGGGGGACGACAATGAGCAGTTCTTC
>TRBJ1-1|-|TRBV9|few
CASSVEGGWNTEAFF
TGTGCCAGCAGCGTAGAAGGGGGGTGGAACACTGAAGCTTTCTTT
>TRBJ2-1|TRBD2|TRBV28|-
CASSLRAGDSYNEQFF
TGTGCCAGCAGTTTAAGGGCGGGGGACTCCTACAATGAGCAGTTCTTC
>TRBJ1-5|-|TRBV20-1|few
CSAREGWGSNQPQHF
TGCAGTGCTAGAGAAGGGTGGGGTAGCAATCAGCCCCAGCATTTT
>TRBJ1-2|-|TRBV6-2/TRBV6-3|few
CASSPDWFGNYGYTF
TGTGCCAGCAGCCCCGACTGGTTTGGGAACTATGGCTACACCTTC
>TRBJ2-7|-|TRBV6-2/TRBV6-3|-
CASIGKWDGHYEQYF
TGTGCCAGCATCGGAAAGTGGGACGGCCACTACGAGCAGTACTTC
>TRBJ2-2|-|TRBV29-1|-
CSVGRRGPNTGELFF
TGCAGCGTTGGTAGACGGGGCCCGAACACCGGGGAGCTGTTTTTT
>TRBJ2-7|TRBD1|TRBV7-2|-
CASSLSRDSPSYEQYF
TGTGCCAGCAGCCTATCCCGGGACAGCCCCTCCTACGAGCAGTACTTC
>TRBJ2-4|TRBD2|TRBV28|few
CASRHGGKLAKNIQYF
TGTGCCAGCAGACACGGGGGGAAACTAGCCAAAAACATTCAGTACTTC
>TRBJ2-5|TRBD1|TRBV7-9|few
CASSPPRDRAWETQYF
TGTGCCAGCAGCCCGCCCCGGGACAGAGCCTGGGAGACCCAGTACTTC
>TRBJ1-2|TRBD1|TRBV7-6|few
CASSHRIGTDGYTF
TGTGCCAGCAGCCATAGGATCGGGACAGACGGCTACACCTTC
>TRBJ2-7|TRBD1|TRBV7-2|few
CASSLVSLGQGHEQYF
TGTGCCAGCAGCTTAGTTAGTCTGGGACAGGGTCACGAGCAGTACTTC
>TRBJ1-1|-|TRBV7-2|many
CASIYGGGNTEAFF
TGTGCCAGCATCTATGGTGGGGGGAACACTGAAGCTTTCTTT
>TRBJ2-3|-|TRBV20-1|-
CSARAGHTDTQYF
TGCAGTGCTAGGGCAGGACACACAGATACGCAGTATTTT
>TRBJ1-4|TRBD1|TRBV20-1|-
CSARDGSGGVEKLFF
TGCAGTGCTAGAGATGGATCAGGGGGAGTTGAAAAACTGTTTTTT
>TRBJ2-3|TRBD1|TRBV6-2/TRBV6-3|few
CASSYSTDREEDTQYF
TGTGCCAGCAGTTACTCGACGGACAGGGAGGAAGACACGCAGTATTTT
>TRBJ2-1|TRBD1|TRBV11-2|-
CASSADRRWDEQFF
TGTGCCAGCAGCGCGGACAGGCGCTGGGATGAGCAGTTCTTC
>TRBJ2-7|TRBD1|TRBV7-8|many
CASSLAKTGASSYEQYF
TGTGCCAGCAGCTTAGCCAAGACAGGGGCGAGCTCCTACGAGCAGTACTTC
>TRBJ1-1|-|TRBV12-3/TRBV12-4|-
CASSLEGQNTEAFF
TGTGCCAGCAGTTTAGAAGGACAGAACACTGAAGCTTTCTTT
>TRBJ2-1|-|TRBV10-3|few
CAIRTAGAYEQFF
TGTGCCATCAGAACTGCGGGGGCGTATGAGCAGTTCTTC